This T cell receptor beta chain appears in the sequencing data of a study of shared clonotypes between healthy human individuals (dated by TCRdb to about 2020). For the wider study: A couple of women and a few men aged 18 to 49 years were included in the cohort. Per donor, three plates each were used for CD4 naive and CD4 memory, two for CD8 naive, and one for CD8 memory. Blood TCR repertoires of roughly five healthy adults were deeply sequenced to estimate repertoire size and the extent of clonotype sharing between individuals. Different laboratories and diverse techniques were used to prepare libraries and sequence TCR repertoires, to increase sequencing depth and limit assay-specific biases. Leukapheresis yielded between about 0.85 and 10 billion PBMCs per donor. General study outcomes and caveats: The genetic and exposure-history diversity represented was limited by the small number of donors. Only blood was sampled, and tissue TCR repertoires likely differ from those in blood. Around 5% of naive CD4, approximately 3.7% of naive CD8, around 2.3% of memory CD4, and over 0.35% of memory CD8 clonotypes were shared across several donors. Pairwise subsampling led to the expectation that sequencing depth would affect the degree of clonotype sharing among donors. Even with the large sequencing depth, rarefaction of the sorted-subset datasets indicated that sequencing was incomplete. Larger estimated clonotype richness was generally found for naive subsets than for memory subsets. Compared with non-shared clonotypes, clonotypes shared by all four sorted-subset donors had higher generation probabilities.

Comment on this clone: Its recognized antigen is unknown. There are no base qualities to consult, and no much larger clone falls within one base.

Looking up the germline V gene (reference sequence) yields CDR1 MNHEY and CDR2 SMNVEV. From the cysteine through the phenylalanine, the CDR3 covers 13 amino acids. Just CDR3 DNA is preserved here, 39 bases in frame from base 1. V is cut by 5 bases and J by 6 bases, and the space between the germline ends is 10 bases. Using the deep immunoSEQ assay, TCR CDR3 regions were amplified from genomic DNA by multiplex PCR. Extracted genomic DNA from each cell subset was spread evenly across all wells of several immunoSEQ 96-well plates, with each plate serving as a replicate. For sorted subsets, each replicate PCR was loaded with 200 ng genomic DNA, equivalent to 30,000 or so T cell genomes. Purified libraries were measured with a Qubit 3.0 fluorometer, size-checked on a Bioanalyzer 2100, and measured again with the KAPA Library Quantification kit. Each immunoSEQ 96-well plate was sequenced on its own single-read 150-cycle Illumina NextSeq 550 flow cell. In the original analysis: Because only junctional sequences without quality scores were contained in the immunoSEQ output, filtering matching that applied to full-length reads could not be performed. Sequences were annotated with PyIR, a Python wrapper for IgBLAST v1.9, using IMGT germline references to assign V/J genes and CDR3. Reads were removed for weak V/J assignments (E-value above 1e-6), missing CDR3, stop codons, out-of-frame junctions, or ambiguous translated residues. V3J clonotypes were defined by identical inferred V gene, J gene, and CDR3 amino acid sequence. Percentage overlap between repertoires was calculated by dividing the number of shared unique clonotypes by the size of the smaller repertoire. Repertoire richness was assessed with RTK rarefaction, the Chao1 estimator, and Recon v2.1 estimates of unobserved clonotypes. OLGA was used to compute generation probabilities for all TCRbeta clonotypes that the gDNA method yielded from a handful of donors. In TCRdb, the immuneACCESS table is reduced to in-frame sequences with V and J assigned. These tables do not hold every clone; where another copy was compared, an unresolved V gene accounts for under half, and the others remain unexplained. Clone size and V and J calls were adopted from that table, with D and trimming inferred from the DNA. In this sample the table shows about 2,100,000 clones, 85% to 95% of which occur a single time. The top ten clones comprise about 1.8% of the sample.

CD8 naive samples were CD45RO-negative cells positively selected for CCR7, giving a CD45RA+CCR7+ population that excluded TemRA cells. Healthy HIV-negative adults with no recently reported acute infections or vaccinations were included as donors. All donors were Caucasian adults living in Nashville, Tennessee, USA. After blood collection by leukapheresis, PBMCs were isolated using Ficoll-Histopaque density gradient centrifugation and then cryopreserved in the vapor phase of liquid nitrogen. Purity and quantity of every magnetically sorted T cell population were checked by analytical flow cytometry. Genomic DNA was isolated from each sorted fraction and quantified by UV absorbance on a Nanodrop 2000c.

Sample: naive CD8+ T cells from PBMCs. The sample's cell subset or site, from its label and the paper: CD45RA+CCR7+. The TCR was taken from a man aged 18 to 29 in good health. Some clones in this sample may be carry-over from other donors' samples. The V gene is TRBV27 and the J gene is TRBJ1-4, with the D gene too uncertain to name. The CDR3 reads CASSRGPDEKLFF. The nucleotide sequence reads TGTGCCAGCAGTCGGGGTCCGGATGAAAAACTGTTTTTT.